This T cell receptor (beta chain) was identified during a study of vaccination and CD4 T cells after COVID-19. Across the whole study: Convalescent individuals exhibited SARS-CoV-2 positivity on nasal swab PCR, with about 9 mild and one severe presentation.

With the Oncomine TCR Beta short-read assay, DNA from cultured CD4+ T cells was sequenced. From the PCR reads, TCRdb called clonotypes with MiXCR, one entry per CDR3 protein. Of 7,500 to 10,000 distinct CDR3 sequences detected, roughly 65% appear once; the ten largest clones hold around 8.8%. Comment on this clonotype: Its antigen is currently unknown.

Stated treatment: roughly ten-day PBMC culture with coronavirus spike peptide pools or control peptides (ViraFEST assay). Expansion of antigen-specific T cells with peptide pools by ViraFEST preceded sequencing of TCRs. Negative selection enriched CD4+ T cells from cultures at around 9 days. Regarding the study as a whole: In convalescent patients, a median 86.3% of post-vaccine SARS-CoV-2-reactive clones appeared only after vaccination.

The sequenced sample was CD4+ T cells from blood, cultured in vitro, obtained before SARS-CoV-2 vaccination. The sequence was collected from a human donor who had recovered from COVID-19.

Here the CDR3 DNA reads TGCAGTGCTAGAGGTCAGACAGGGAACCGGCAAGAGACCCAGTACTTC. Its protein is CSARGQTGNRQETQYF. The chain employs TRBV20-1 and TRBJ2-5; 7 nucleotides line up with TRBD1. Per the germline V gene, CDR1 is DFQATT and CDR2 is SNEGSKA (reference sequence). V lost 1 base to trimming and J lost 2 bases; unmatched junction nucleotides: 10. The CDR3 is 16 residues long.